What follows is one T cell receptor beta chain and its context. Its antigen remains unknown. Germline CDR1 and CDR2: SQVTM and ANQGSEA. The CDR3 contains 11 residues. V lost 4 bases to trimming and J lost 7 bases, with 10 bases between them. Each clinical donor contributed on average approximately 93,000 T cells from unsorted cryopreserved PBMC. The data were taken from a study of T cells in tuberculosis. TCRdb keeps only in-frame clones here, not all; method: immunoSEQ multiplex PCR. This table holds under 45,000 clones, nearly 95% found once. Study-wide points: Using the GMM-specific repertoire gave about 90% accuracy versus roughly 70% with motifs.

The chain couples TRBV29-1 to TRBJ1-2, with D possibly matching TRBD1 (5 bases). The source material was PBMCs. The clonotype originates from a donor aged 10 to 29 with latent tuberculosis or without tuberculosis infection. In DNA form, the CDR3 reads TGCAGCGTTGGAAGGGGAGGTGGCTACACCTTC. It yields the protein CSVGRGGGYTF.